Presented here are 29 T cell receptor beta chains from one specimen sequenced in a study of T cells after yellow fever vaccination. TCRdb re-derived calls from the 5' RACE reads in MiXCR, one entry per CDR3 protein. Seen here are 300,000 to 400,000 distinct CDR3 sequences, 8.7% observed once, and the top ten hold about 20%. The sample here was PBMCs, taken on the day of the first yellow fever vaccination. These receptors were collected from a man between 18 and 29 years old who received the YFV17D yellow fever vaccine.

In its sample, this clonotype was seen a few times. The chain links TRBV6-6 to TRBJ1-2; possible D gene TRBD1, 6 bases. Germline CDR1 and CDR2: MNHNY and SVGAGI (reference sequence). Trimming stripped 6 bases from V and 2 bases from J, with 10 bases between. This CDR3 spans 13 amino acids. The CDR3 bases are TGTGCCAGCAGACCGGGACACAACTATGGCTACACCTTC. Its translation is CASRPGHNYGYTF.

The rearrangement uses TRBV5-6 and TRBJ1-1, with D unresolved. Trimming removed 1 base at V and 3 bases at J, with 10 bases between. The length of the CDR3 is 14 residues. From germline, CDR1 is SGHDT and CDR2 YYEEEE. CDR3 coding DNA: TGTGCCAGCAGCTTGACGATCGGAGACACTGAAGCTTTCTTT. Its protein is CASSLTIGDTEAFF.

This clonotype was observed at least ten times. The chain links TRBV6-5 to TRBJ2-1; D gene uncertain. CDR3 length: 14 residues. Germline V gives CDR1 MNHEY, CDR2 SVGAGI. V lost 0 bases and J lost 7, with 10 bases in between. The CDR3 here is CASSYSALYNEQFF. The CDR3 DNA reads as TGTGCCAGCAGTTACTCCGCCTTGTATAATGAGCAGTTCTTC.

A note on this clonotype: A read error may account for a junction end that differs from germline. The chain combines TRBV19 with TRBJ2-5, with D unresolved. The CDR3 contains 15 residues. Germline lookup yields CDR1 LNHDA and CDR2 SQIVND (reference sequence). CDR3 residues: CVSSIVPARMKTQYF. The CDR3 DNA reads TGTGTCAGTAGTATAGTCCCCGCGAGGATGAAGACCCAGTACTTC. Full variable domain (outside the CDR3, taken from reference TRBV19 and TRBJ2-5): DGGITQSPKYLFRKEGQNVTLSCEQNLNHDAMYWYRQDPGQGLRLIYYSQIVNDFQKGDIAEGYSVSREKKESFPLTVTSAQKNPTAFYLCVSSIVPARMKTQYFGPGTRLLVL.

Only a few counts were recorded for this clonotype. The chain employs TRBV12-3 or TRBV12-4 and TRBJ2-1; 11 nucleotides agree with TRBD2. CDR3 length: 16 amino acids. V gave up 7 bases and J gave up 4 bases; unmatched junction bases: 9. CDR3 sequence (DNA): TGTGCCAGCATCCCCACCCTAGCGGGGGGATACAATGAGCAGTTCTTC. Amino acid sequence: CASIPTLAGGYNEQFF.

The V call is TRBV6-2 or TRBV6-3, the J call TRBJ2-5, with TRBD1 identical over 9 bases. After removal of 0 bases from V and 0 bases from J, the junction contained 8 bases not matched to a gene. Germline assignment: CDR1 MNHEY and CDR2 SVGEGT. This CDR3 is built from 18 residues. CDR3 DNA: TGTGCCAGCAGTTACTCGACGTCCGGGACAGGGAACCAAGAGACCCAGTACTTC. Translated: CASSYSTSGTGNQETQYF.

This clonotype was detected ten times or more. As DNA, the CDR3 is TGTGCCAGCAGCTCTTTTACCGGGGAGCTGTTTTTT. Its translation is CASSSFTGELFF. The chain employs TRBV7-8 and TRBJ2-2; D gene uncertain. The V and J ends lost 4 bases and 5 bases respectively, with 5 bases between them. The CDR3 runs to 12 residues. The germline V gene encodes CDR1 SGHVS and CDR2 FQNEAQ.

The chain recombines TRBV7-2 with TRBJ1-2; TRBD1 agrees at 11 bases. J gave up 4 bases and V 6 bases, and 7 bases lay outside the gene matches. This CDR3 has 15 amino acids. Germline-derived CDR1 and CDR2 are SGHTA and FQGNSA. The CDR3 is CASRDPGQGVYGYTF. CDR3 bases: TGTGCCAGCAGAGATCCGGGACAGGGGGTCTATGGCTACACCTTC.

In the case of this clonotype: A much larger clone is a single base away; this may be a read error. This chain connects TRBV7-7 to TRBJ2-1; D unresolved. Germline CDR1 SSHAT, CDR2 FNYEAQ (reference sequence). The CDR3 is made up of 13 amino acids. In nucleotides, the CDR3 is TGTGCTAGCAGCTCGCCGTGGGGTGGTGAGCAGTTCTTC. Translated, it gives CASSSPWGGEQFF.

This clonotype was seen a handful of times. The V gene is TRBV4-3, the J gene TRBJ2-5; possibly TRBD1 or TRBD2 for D (5 bases each). Looked up from germline, CDR1 is LGHNA and CDR2 is YSLEER. Trimming took off 2 bases at V and 3 bases at J, with 13 bases between the two ends. This CDR3 contains 15 residues. CDR3 protein: CASSQHRDAKETQYF. The CDR3 DNA sequence: TGCGCCAGCAGCCAACACCGGGACGCGAAAGAGACCCAGTACTTC.

This clonotype turned up a few times. This rearrangement joins TRBV6-4 to TRBJ1-1; D gene ambiguous. Germline V gene sequence: CDR1 MRHNA, CDR2 SNTAGT. With 2 bases removed from V and 2 bases from J, the gap between germline ends came to 6 bases. The CDR3 has 13 residues. CDR3 amino acids: CASSDPENTEAFF. The DNA of the CDR3 is TGTGCCAGCAGTGACCCCGAAAACACTGAAGCTTTCTTT.

This chain links TRBV7-9 with TRBJ2-7; D is unclear. CDR1 is SEHNR, CDR2 FQNEAQ, per germline (reference sequence). The V end lost 1 base, the J end lost 3 bases, and 16 bases lay between the germline ends. This CDR3 spans 16 amino acids. The CDR3 protein is CASSLGVRARDYEQYF. For the CDR3, the DNA is TGTGCCAGCAGCTTAGGCGTACGGGCACGAGACTACGAGCAGTACTTC.

There are many counts of this clonotype. The chain has TRBV11-2 and TRBJ2-2, with 10 bases lining up with TRBD1. Germline CDR1 and CDR2: SGHAT and FQNNGV. The junction had 8 bases not matched to a gene; V was cut back by 0 bases and J by 4 bases. This CDR3 is 18 amino acids long. CDR3 residues: CASSLDRGWTGGTGELFF. The CDR3 DNA reads TGTGCCAGCAGCTTAGATCGAGGGTGGACAGGGGGCACCGGGGAGCTGTTTTTT. The full variable domain, completed using reference TRBV11-2 and TRBJ2-2, is EAGVAQSPRYKIIEKRQSVAFWCNPISGHATLYWYQQILGQGPKLLIQFQNNGVVDDSQLPKDRFSAERLKGVDSTLKIQPAKLEDSAVYLCASSLDRGWTGGTGELFFGEGSRLTVL.

The chain couples TRBV9 to TRBJ2-3, with D unresolved. Trimming left V 0 bases short and J 3 bases short, with 17 bases between. This CDR3 spans 17 amino acids. Germline CDR1 is SGDLS and CDR2 is YYNGEE. The CDR3 nucleotides are TGTGCCAGCAGCGTAGGCGGCAGTCGAACGCCAACAGATACGCAGTATTTT. It yields the protein CASSVGGSRTPTDTQYF.

This clonotype was observed at least ten times. The chain links TRBV5-1 to TRBJ2-1; TRBD2 matches at 8 bases. The CDR3 has 16 residues. From germline, CDR1 is SGHRS and CDR2 YFSETQ. Trimming at V came to 5 bases and at J to 0 bases, leaving 7 bases not matched to a gene. CDR3 nucleotide sequence: TGCGCCAGCAGGCCGGGGGGGGGAAGCTCCTACAATGAGCAGTTCTTC. Amino acids: CASRPGGGSSYNEQFF.

The table lists this clonotype with a few counts. This chain joins TRBV4-1 and TRBJ2-7; 15 bases align to TRBD2. The J segment lost 6 bases and the V segment lost 0 bases, leaving 18 bases of the junction unmatched. This CDR3 region has 21 residues. CDR1 is MGHRA, CDR2 YSYEKL, per germline. CDR3 nucleotides: TGCGCCAGCAGCCAAGATAATAAGTATGGGACTAGCGGGGGGAAAACGGGCGAGCAGTACTTC. It translates to CASSQDNKYGTSGGKTGEQYF.

This clonotype was seen ten or more times. The chain couples TRBV10-3 to TRBJ2-7; 11 nucleotides match TRBD2. Trimming cost V 11 bases and J 3 bases; bases outside gene matches: 3. The CDR3 is 12 residues long. The germline gives CDR1 ENHRY, CDR2 SYGVKD. CDR3 DNA sequence: TGTGCCGCGGGACTAGCGGTCTACGAGCAGTACTTC. It yields the protein CAAGLAVYEQYF.

This clonotype appeared many times. The chain combines TRBV6-1 with TRBJ2-6; D is unresolved. This CDR3 comprises 15 residues. In germline, CDR1 is MNHNS, CDR2 SASEGT. The germline V and J ends were trimmed by 7 bases and 3 bases, with 13 bases remaining between them. As DNA, the CDR3 is TGTGCCAGCAACCCGGGCTTCGGTGGGGCCAACGTCCTGACTTTC. Protein sequence: CASNPGFGGANVLTF.

This clonotype has more than one count but fewer than ten. The chain joins TRBV5-6 to TRBJ2-5, with D possibly being TRBD1 or TRBD2 (5 bases each). Trimming pared 4 bases from V and 5 bases from J, leaving 27 bases between. This CDR3 is built from 18 residues. The germline V gene encodes CDR1 SGHDT and CDR2 YYEEEE. The CDR3: CASSPIRGSSTLGETQYF. The CDR3, as DNA: TGTGCCAGCAGCCCGATTCGGGGCAGCAGTACCCTCGGGGAGACCCAGTACTTC.

This clonotype was counted between two and nine times. The CDR3 loop reads CASSFGTPKPGELFF. The CDR3 nucleotides read TGTGCCAGCAGCTTCGGGACTCCTAAGCCCGGGGAGCTGTTTTTT. The chain has TRBV7-3 and TRBJ2-2; D might be TRBD2 (6 bases). Per the germline V gene, CDR1 is SGHTA and CDR2 is FQGTGA. The V gene lost 3 bases and the J gene lost 6 bases, with 14 bases spanning the gap. The CDR3 covers 15 residues. Together with reference TRBV7-3 and TRBJ2-2, the CDR3 gives the full variable domain: GAGVSQTPSNKVTEKGKYVELRCDPISGHTALYWYRQSLGQGPEFLIYFQGTGAADDSGLPNDRFFAVRPEGSVSTLKIQRTERGDSAVYLCASSFGTPKPGELFFGEGSRLTVL.

This clonotype was detected many times. The V and J genes are TRBV9 and TRBJ1-3; no firm D call. Germline V gene lookup returns CDR1 SGDLS and CDR2 YYNGEE. V was pared by 3 bases and J by 0 bases, with 7 bases between. This CDR3 region has 14 residues. The CDR3 loop reads CASSEDGSGNTIYF. DNA of the CDR3: TGTGCCAGCAGCGAGGACGGCTCTGGAAACACCATATATTTT.

V and J are TRBV14 and TRBJ1-1; D is possibly TRBD1 (6 bases). Trimming removed 0 bases from V and 4 bases from J, with 30 bases in between. The CDR3 is made up of 21 amino acids. The germline CDR1 and CDR2 sequences are SGHDN and FVKESK. The CDR3 region is CASSQDIPDLRWGRRGTEAFF. The CDR3 coding sequence is TGTGCCAGCAGCCAAGATATTCCCGATTTAAGATGGGGGCGAAGAGGCACTGAAGCTTTCTTT.

This clonotype was detected a few times. The rearrangement joins TRBV29-1 to TRBJ2-2; D is uncertain. There are 13 residues in the CDR3. CDR1 and CDR2 from the germline V gene are SQVTM and ANQGSEA. The V and J ends lost 0 bases and 0 bases respectively, with 2 bases between them. CDR3 nucleotide sequence: TGCAGCGTTGAAGACACGAACACCGGGGAGCTGTTTTTT. The encoded protein is CSVEDTNTGELFF.

This clonotype was counted only a few times. The CDR3 nucleotides are TGCAGTGCTAGAGTGCAAGCGGGGGATCGTCCCTACGAGCAGTACGTC. As protein: CSARVQAGDRPYEQYV. J is TRBJ2-7 and V is TRBV20-1; TRBD2 matches 8 bases. CDR1 DFQATT and CDR2 SNEGSKA come from the germline V gene (reference sequence). The CDR3 sequence is 16 residues long. The V gene end was trimmed by 1 base and the J gene end by 2 bases; junction bases not matched to a gene: 10.

This sequence joins TRBV21-1 and TRBJ2-7; TRBD1 is the table's D call and was not checked against the DNA. TRBV21-1 is tagged as a pseudogene. This CDR3 has 12 residues. Here the CDR3 DNA reads TGTGCCAGCACCGGGCTCCCCTACGAGCAGTACGTC. Its protein is CASTGLPYEQYV.

This sequence joins TRBV12-3 or TRBV12-4 and TRBJ2-5, with 11 bases fitting TRBD2. The trim removed 3 bases at V and 5 bases at J, leaving 8 bases unmatched. The CDR3 totals 16 residues. The CDR3 nucleotides are TGTGCCAGCAGTTTTGGGCTAGCGGGGGGAGGTGAGACCCAGTACTTC. This sequence encodes CASSFGLAGGGETQYF.

There are many counts of this clonotype. The rearrangement uses TRBV12-3 or TRBV12-4 and TRBJ1-2; no clear D. The V end was cut by 6 bases, the J end by 4 bases, with 9 bases between. The CDR3 has 12 residues. CDR3: CASSGSFYGYTF. Written as DNA, the CDR3 is TGTGCCAGCAGCGGCTCTTTCTATGGCTACACCTTC.

The J gene is TRBJ2-1, the V gene TRBV4-3, with TRBD2 as a possible D gene (5 bases). The V end lost 2 bases, the J end lost 10 bases, and 9 bases lay between the germline ends. In germline, CDR1 is LGHNA, CDR2 YSLEER. This CDR3 contains 12 residues. CDR3 sequence reads: CASSQPRGEQFF. CDR3 sequence (DNA): TGCGCCAGCAGCCAACCCCGCGGGGAGCAGTTCTTC.

The V gene is TRBV6-1, the J gene TRBJ1-2; D call uncertain. The CDR3 consists of 14 residues. V lost 5 bases and J lost 4, with 14 bases in between. Per the germline V gene, CDR1 is MNHNS and CDR2 is SASEGT. The CDR3 nucleotides are TGTGCCAGCAGTAACCGCCCTACGGGCTATGGCTACACCTTC. It specifies CASSNRPTGYGYTF.